The 8 T cell receptor beta chains below come from one sample, sequenced in a study of blood T cell repertoires in COVID-19. The data were produced by immunoSEQ multiplex PCR, yet TCRdb's version contains in-frame clones alone and is incomplete. The sample holds 230,000 or so clones; around 90% are singletons and the top ten take about 15%. The sample consisted of PBMCs or T cells enriched from blood (not recorded which). The origin of the receptors is a woman in her fifties or sixties with acute COVID-19.

Here the CDR3 DNA reads TGTGCCTGGGACAGGGATGCTCAGCCCCAGCATTTT. Translating it yields CAWDRDAQPQHF. The V and J genes are TRBV30 and TRBJ1-5; TRBD1 matches 7 bases. Unmatched junction bases numbered 4, after V lost 5 bases and J lost 6 bases. This CDR3 spans 12 amino acids. Per the germline V gene, CDR1 is GTSNPN and CDR2 is SVGIG (reference sequence).

The rearrangement uses TRBV27 and TRBJ2-2, with TRBD1 as a possible D gene (6 bases). Trimming took 4 bases from V and 7 from J, leaving 7 bases between them. Per the germline V gene, CDR1 is MNHEY and CDR2 is SMNVEV (reference sequence). This CDR3 spans 12 amino acids. Written as DNA, the CDR3 is TGTGCCAGCAGTTCCAGGGGCGGGGAGCTGTTTTTT. Translation gives CASSSRGGELFF.

This chain links TRBV28 with TRBJ2-2, with TRBD1 matching 7 bases. The CDR3 spans 14 residues. V gave up 7 bases and J gave up 6 bases; unmatched junction bases: 8. Germline V CDR1 and CDR2: MDHEN, SYDVKM. CDR3 protein: CASTLGQGAGELFF. The CDR3 bases are TGTGCCAGCACCTTGGGGCAGGGGGCCGGGGAGCTGTTTTTT.

This clone has a handful of counts. The chain uses TRBV18 and TRBJ1-1, with 8 positions matching TRBD1. Per the germline V gene, CDR1 is KGHSH and CDR2 is LQKENI. Trimming took 6 bases from V and 10 from J; bases not matched to a gene: 19. CDR3 length: 16 residues. CDR3: CASSLRSPQGGLGAFF. The CDR3 DNA reads as TGTGCCAGCTCGCTGAGGTCTCCACAGGGGGGATTGGGAGCTTTCTTT.

The chain has TRBV12-3 or TRBV12-4 and TRBJ1-1; TRBD1 matches 7 bases. This CDR3 spans 13 amino acids. The V segment lost 5 bases and the J segment 6 bases; nucleotides outside the gene matches: 6. The CDR3 loop reads CASSPDRDPEAFF. Written as DNA, the CDR3 is TGTGCCAGCAGTCCCGACAGGGACCCTGAAGCTTTCTTT.

The V and J genes are TRBV5-1 and TRBJ2-7; D gene unclear. This CDR3 contains 13 residues. Trimming stripped 1 base from V and 2 bases from J, with 7 bases between. The V gene's germline CDR1 is SGHRS and CDR2 YFSETQ. CDR3 sequence (DNA): TGCGCCAGCAGCTTGCCCAGTCCCTACGAGCAGTACTTC. Translating it yields CASSLPSPYEQYF.

The V gene is TRBV28, the J gene TRBJ2-3; D perhaps matches TRBD2 (7 bases). Germline loops: CDR1 MDHEN, CDR2 SYDVKM. Trimming removed 6 bases from V and 4 bases from J, with 26 bases in between. This CDR3 contains 18 residues. This CDR3 is CASRVPPGAGEVPDTQYF. CDR3 coding DNA: TGTGCCAGCAGGGTCCCCCCGGGGGCGGGAGAGGTTCCAGATACGCAGTATTTT.

In its sample, this clone was seen once. The genes are TRBV6-5 and TRBJ2-2; 7 bases agree with TRBD1. The V gene's germline CDR1 is MNHEY and CDR2 SVGAGI. The J segment lost 0 bases and the V segment lost 10 bases, leaving 8 bases of the junction unmatched. This CDR3 is 15 amino acids long. The CDR3 nucleotides are TGTGCCATCCATACCGGGACAGCGAACACCGGGGAGCTGTTTTTT. Translating it yields CAIHTGTANTGELFF.